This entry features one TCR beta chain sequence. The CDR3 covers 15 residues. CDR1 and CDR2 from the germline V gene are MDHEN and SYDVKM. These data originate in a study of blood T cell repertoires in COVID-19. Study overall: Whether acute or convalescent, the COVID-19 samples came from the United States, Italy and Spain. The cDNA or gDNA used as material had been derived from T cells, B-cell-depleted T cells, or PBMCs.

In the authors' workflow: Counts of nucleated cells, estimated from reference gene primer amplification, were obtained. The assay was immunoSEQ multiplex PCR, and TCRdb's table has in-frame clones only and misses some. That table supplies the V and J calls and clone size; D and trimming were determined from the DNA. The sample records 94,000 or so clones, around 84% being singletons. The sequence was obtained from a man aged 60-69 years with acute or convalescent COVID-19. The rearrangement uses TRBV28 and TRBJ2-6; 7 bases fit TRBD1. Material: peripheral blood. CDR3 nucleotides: TGTGCTTCAGGGGGAACCCGCTCTGGGGCCAACGTCCTGACTTTC. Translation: CASGGTRSGANVLTF. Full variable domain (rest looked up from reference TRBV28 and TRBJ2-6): DVKVTQSSRYLVKRTGEKVFLECVQDMDHENMFWYRQDPGLGLRLIYFSYDVKMKEKGDIPEGYSVSREKKERFSLILESASTNQTSMYLCASGGTRSGANVLTFGAGSRLTVL.